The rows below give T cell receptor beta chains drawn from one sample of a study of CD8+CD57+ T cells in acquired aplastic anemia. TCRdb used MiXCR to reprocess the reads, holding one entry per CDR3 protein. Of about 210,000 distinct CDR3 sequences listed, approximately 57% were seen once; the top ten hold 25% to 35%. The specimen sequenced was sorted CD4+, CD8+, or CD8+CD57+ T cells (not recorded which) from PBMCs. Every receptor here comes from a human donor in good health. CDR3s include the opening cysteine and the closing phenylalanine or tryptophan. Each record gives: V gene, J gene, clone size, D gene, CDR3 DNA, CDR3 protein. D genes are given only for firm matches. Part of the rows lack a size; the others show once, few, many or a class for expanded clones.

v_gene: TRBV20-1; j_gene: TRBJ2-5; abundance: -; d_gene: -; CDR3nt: TGCAGTGCTTTTTCGGGACACCTTCAGACCCAGTACTTC; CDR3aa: CSAFSGHLQTQYF
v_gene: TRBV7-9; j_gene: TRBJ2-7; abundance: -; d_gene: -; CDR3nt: TGTGCCAGCAGCCCAAGCAGGAGTGTCGCCTACGAGCAGTACTTC; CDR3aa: CASSPSRSVAYEQYF
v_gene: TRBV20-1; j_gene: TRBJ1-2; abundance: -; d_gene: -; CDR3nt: TGCAGTGCTAGAGATCGGGGGGGAAGAGGCTACGCCTTC; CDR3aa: CSARDRGGRGYAF
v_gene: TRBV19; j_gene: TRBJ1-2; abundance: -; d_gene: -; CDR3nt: TGTGCCAGTAGGCCCGACAGAGCCTTCCCCTATGGCTACACCTTC; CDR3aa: CASRPDRAFPYGYTF
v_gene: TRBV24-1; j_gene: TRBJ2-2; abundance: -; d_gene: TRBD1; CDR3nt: TGTGCCACCAGTGAGCCTGGACAGGGAGTCGCCGGGGAGCTGTTTTTT; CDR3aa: CATSEPGQGVAGELFF
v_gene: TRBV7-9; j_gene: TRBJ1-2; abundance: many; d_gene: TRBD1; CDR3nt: TGTGCCAGCAGCCCGACAGCGGGGGGACAGGGGCTATGGGGCTATGGCTACACCTTC; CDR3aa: CASSPTAGGQGLWGYGYTF
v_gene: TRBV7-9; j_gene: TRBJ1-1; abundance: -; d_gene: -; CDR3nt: TGTGCCAGCAGCACCCGTGGAGCGAACACTGAAGCTTTCTTT; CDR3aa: CASSTRGANTEAFF
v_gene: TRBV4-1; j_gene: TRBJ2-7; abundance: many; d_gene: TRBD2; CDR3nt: TGCGCCAGCAGCCAGTTAGCGGGGGACGAGCAGTACTTC; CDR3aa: CASSQLAGDEQYF
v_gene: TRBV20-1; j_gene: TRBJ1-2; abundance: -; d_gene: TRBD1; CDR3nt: TGCAGTGCTCCGAGCCGGACAGGGGACTATGGCTGCACCTTC; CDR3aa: CSAPSRTGDYGCTF
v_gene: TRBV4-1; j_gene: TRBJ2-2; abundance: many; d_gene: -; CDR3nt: TGCGCCAGCAGCCAAGTTCAAGGTACCGGGGAGCTGTTTTTT; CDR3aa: CASSQVQGTGELFF
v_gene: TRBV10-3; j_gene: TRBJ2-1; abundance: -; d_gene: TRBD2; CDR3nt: TGTGCCATCAGTGACCCAACGGGCGGGGGGTGGAACAATGAGCAGCTCTTC; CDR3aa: CAISDPTGGGWNNEQLF
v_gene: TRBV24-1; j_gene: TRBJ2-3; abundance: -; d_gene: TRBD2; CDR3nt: TGTGCCACCAGTGATCCCGGGACTAGCGGGATAACAAATACGCAGTATTTT; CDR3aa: CATSDPGTSGITNTQYF
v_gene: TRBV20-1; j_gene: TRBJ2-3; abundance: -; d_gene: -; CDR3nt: TGCAGTGCTAGAGTGGGGATTAGCACAGATACGCAGTATTTT; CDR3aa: CSARVGISTDTQYF
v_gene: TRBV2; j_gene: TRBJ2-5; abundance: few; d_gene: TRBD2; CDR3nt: TGTGCCAGCAGCGCAGTTAGCGGGAGTGAGACCCAGTACTTC; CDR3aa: CASSAVSGSETQYF
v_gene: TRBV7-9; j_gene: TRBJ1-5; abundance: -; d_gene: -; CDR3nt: TGTGCCAGCAGCCTGTATATGGGGCCCAGCAATCAGCCCCAGCATTTT; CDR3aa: CASSLYMGPSNQPQHF
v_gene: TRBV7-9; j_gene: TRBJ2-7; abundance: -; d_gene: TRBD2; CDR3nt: TGTGCCAGCACTCGGGGGGGACTAGGAGCAAACGAGCAGTACTTC; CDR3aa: CASTRGGLGANEQYF
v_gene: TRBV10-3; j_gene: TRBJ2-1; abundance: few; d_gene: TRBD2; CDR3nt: TGTGCCATCAGTGAGTCGTTGGGACTAGCGGGATCAAATGAGCAGTTCTTC; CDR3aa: CAISESLGLAGSNEQFF
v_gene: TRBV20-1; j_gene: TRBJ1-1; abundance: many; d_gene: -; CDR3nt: TGCAGTGCTAGCTGGGAGGACAGGAACACTGAAGCTTTCTTT; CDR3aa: CSASWEDRNTEAFF
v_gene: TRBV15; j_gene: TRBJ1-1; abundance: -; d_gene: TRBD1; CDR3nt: TGTGCCGCCAGCAGCTTGGCCAGGGGGGATATGAACACTGAAGCTTTCTTT; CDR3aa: CAASSLARGDMNTEAFF
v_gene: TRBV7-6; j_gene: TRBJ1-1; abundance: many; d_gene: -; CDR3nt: TGTGCCAGCAGCTCTGGGACGACTGAAGCTTTCTTT; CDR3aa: CASSSGTTEAFF
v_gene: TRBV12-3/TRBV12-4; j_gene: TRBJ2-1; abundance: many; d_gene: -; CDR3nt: TGTGCCAGCAGTTTAAGGGGGGAAAATTTATATGAGCAGTTCTTC; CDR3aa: CASSLRGENLYEQFF
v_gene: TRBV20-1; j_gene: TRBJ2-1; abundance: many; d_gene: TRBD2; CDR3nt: TGCAGTGCTGCGGGACTAGCGGGGATCTATGAGCAGTTCTTC; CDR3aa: CSAAGLAGIYEQFF
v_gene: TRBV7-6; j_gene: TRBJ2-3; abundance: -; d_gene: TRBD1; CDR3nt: TGTGCCAGCAGCTTTCTTACAGGGGATGGTGGCAATGAGCAGTATTTT; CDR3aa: CASSFLTGDGGNEQYF
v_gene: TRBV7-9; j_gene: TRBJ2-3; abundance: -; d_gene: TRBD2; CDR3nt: TGTGCCAGCAGCTTAGGGTCTAGCGGGGGTTGGACGCAGTATTTT; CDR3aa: CASSLGSSGGWTQYF
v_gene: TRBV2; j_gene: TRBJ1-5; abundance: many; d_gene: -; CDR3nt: TGTGCCAGCAGTGAACTGGACAGTCTCAATCAGCCCCAGCATTTT; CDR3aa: CASSELDSLNQPQHF
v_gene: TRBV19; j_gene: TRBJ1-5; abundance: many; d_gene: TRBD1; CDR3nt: TGTGCCAGTAGTATCCGGGACAGTATCGAGCCCCAGCATTTT; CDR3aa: CASSIRDSIEPQHF
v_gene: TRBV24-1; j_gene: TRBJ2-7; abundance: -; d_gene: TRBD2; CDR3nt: TGTGCCACCAGTGATTCGGGGGGCTACGAGCAGTACTTC; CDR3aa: CATSDSGGYEQYF
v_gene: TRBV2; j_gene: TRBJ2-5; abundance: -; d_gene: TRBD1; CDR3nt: TGTGCCAGCAGTGGACAGGGGCCGAGAGAGACCCAGTACTTC; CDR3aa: CASSGQGPRETQYF
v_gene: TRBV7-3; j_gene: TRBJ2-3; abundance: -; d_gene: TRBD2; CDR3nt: TGTGCCAGCAGCTTTGACGGGGGGGCAGGAGATACGCAGTATTTT; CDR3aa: CASSFDGGAGDTQYF
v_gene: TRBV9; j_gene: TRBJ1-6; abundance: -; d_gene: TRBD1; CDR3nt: TGTGCCAGCAGCGTGGGGACAGTCAAGAATTCACCCCTCCACTTT; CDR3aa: CASSVGTVKNSPLHF
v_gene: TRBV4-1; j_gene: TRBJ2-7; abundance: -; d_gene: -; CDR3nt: TGCGCCAGCAGCCTGTCCCCGACCTACGAGCAGTACTTC; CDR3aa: CASSLSPTYEQYF
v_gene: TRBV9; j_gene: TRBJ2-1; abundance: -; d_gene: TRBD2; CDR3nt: TGTGCCAGCAGCGGAGCGGGGGGGCCAAATGAGCAGTTCTTC; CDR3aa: CASSGAGGPNEQFF
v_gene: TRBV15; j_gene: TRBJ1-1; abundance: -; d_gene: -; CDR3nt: TGTGCCACCAGCTACCGGACGGCGATAAACACTGAAGCTTTCTTT; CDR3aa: CATSYRTAINTEAFF
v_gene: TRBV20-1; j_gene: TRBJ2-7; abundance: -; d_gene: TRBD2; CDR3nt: TGCAGTGCTAGTGGGAGGGGAGAAGACTACGAGCAGTACTTC; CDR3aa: CSASGRGEDYEQYF
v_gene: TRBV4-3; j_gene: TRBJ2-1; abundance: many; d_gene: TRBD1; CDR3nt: TGCGCCAGCAGTCCGGGACAGGGTTTCGGCAATGAGCAGTTCTTC; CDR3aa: CASSPGQGFGNEQFF
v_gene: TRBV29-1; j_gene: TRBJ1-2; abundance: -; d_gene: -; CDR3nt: TGCAGCGAGAAGGCTAGCGGTAACAATGGCTACACCTTC; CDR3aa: CSEKASGNNGYTF
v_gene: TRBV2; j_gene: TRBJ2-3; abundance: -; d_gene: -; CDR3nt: TGTGCCAGCAGCTCTATCAGAGGAACCACAGATACGCAGTATTTT; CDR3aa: CASSSIRGTTDTQYF
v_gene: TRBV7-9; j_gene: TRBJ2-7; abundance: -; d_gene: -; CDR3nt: TGTGCCAGCAGCTCAACACAAACAGGAATCTACGAGCAGTACTTC; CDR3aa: CASSSTQTGIYEQYF
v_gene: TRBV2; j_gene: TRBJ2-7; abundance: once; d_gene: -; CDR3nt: TGTGCCAGCAGTGAGGCGGGGAACGAGCAGTACTTC; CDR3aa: CASSEAGNEQYF
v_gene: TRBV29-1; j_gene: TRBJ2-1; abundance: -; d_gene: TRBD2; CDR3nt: TGCAGCGTCACTAGCGGGTTTTACAATGAGCAGCTCTTC; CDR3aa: CSVTSGFYNEQLF
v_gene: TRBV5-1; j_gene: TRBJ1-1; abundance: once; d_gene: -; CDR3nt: TGCGCCAGCAGCGTCAGGTATGAAGCTTTCTTT; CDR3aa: CASSVRYEAFF
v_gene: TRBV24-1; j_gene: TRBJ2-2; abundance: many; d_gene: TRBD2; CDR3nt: TGTGCCACCAGTGATCCGAATGGAGCGGGGTATGGGGTCGGGGAGCTGTTTTTT; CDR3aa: CATSDPNGAGYGVGELFF
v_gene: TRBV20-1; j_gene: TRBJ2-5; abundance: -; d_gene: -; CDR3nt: TGCAGTGCTAGATTAAAAGAGACCCAGTACTTC; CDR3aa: CSARLKETQYF
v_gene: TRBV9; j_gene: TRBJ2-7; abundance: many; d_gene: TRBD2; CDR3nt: TGTGCCAGCAGCGTAGGAAGCAGCGGGAGCGGGTACGAGCAGTACTTC; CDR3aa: CASSVGSSGSGYEQYF
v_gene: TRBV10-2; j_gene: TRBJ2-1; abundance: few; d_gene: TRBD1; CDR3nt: TGCGCCAGCAGAACCGGGACAGGGCAAGGCAATGAGCAGTTCTTC; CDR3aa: CASRTGTGQGNEQFF
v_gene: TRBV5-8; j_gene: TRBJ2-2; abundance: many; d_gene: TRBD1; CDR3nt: TGTGCCAGCAGCTTCCAACAGGGGGCGAACACCGGGGAGCTGTTTTTT; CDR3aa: CASSFQQGANTGELFF
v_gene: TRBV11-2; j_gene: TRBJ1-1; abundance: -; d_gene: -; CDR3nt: TGTGCCAGCAGCTTAGCGTCGTGGAACACTGAAGCTTTCTTT; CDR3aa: CASSLASWNTEAFF
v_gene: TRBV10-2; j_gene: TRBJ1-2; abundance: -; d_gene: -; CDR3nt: TGCGCCACCCTGAGGGGGAACGGCTATGGCTACACCTTC; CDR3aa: CATLRGNGYGYTF
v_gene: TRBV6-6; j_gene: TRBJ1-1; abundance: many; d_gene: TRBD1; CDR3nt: TGTGCCAGCAGTTCGGGTCAGGGGGCCCAGGACACTGAAGCTTTCTTT; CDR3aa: CASSSGQGAQDTEAFF
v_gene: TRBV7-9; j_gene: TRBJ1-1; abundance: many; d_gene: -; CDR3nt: TGTGCCAGCAGCTTAGACCCGGGGTGGGCTTTCTTT; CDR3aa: CASSLDPGWAFF
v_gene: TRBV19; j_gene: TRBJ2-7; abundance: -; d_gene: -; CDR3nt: TGTGCCAGTGGTGAGGGGTTGGGCGCCTACGAGCAGTACTTC; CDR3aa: CASGEGLGAYEQYF
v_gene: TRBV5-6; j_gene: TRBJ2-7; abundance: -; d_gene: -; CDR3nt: TGTGCCAGCAGCTTGAATCCGGGCCAACTCTACGAGCAGTACTTC; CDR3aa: CASSLNPGQLYEQYF
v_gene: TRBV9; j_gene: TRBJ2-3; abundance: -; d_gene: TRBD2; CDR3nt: TGTGCCAGCAGCGTAGCGGGGGGGCCCAGTGATACGCAGTATTTT; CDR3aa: CASSVAGGPSDTQYF
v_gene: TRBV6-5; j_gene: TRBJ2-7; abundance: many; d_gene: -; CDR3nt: TGTGCCAGCAGTTACACGGACTTTCCACAGGACGAGCAGTACTTC; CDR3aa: CASSYTDFPQDEQYF
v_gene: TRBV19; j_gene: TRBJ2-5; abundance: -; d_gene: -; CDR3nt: TGTGCCAGTAGTATAGACCTACAGTGGGCAGGGACCCAGTACTTC; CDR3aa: CASSIDLQWAGTQYF
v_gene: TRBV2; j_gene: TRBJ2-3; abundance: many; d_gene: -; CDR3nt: TGTGCCAGCATGGACGTTTTCCCCCCCCGATTT; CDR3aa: CASMDVFPPRF
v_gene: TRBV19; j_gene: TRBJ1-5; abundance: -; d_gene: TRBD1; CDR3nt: TGTGCCAGTAGTAACGCCGGGACAGGGGACAATCAGCCCCAGCATTTT; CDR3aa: CASSNAGTGDNQPQHF
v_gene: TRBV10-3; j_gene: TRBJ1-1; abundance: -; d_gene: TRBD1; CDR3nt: TGTGCCATCAATTCCGCAGGGGGCACTGAAGCTTTCTTT; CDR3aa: CAINSAGGTEAFF
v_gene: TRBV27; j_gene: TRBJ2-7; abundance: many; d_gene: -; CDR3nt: TGTGCCAGCAGTCTTGGTAGGGGGGGTGGCTACGAGCAGTACTTC; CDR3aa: CASSLGRGGGYEQYF
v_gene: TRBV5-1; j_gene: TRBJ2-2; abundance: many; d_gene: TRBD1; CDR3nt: TGCGCCAGCATAGGGGTGGCAGGGGGCAACACCGGGGAGCTGTTTTTT; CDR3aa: CASIGVAGGNTGELFF